The 10 T cell receptor beta chains below all came from one sample that was sequenced in a study of OX40 agonist ivuxolimab in advanced cancers. The data were produced by immunoSEQ multiplex PCR, yet TCRdb's version contains in-frame clones alone and is incomplete. The top ten clones hold less than 0.85% of a sample with approximately 89,000 clones, 70% to 90% of them seen once. The sample was CD4+ or CD8+ T cells sorted from blood, taken in a trial of the OX40 agonist ivuxolimab. These receptors were obtained from an adult with an advanced solid tumor such as melanoma, head and neck, liver or kidney cancer.

The rearrangement joins TRBV11-2 to TRBJ2-3; TRBD2 agrees at 7 bases. Per the germline V gene, CDR1 is SGHAT and CDR2 is FQNNGV. The CDR3 totals 16 residues. The ends lost 8 bases at V and 4 bases at J; junction bases unmatched: 15. CDR3 sequence (DNA): TGTGCCAGCCTTCGGCCCGGAGGGAGGGCCCCAGATACGCAGTATTTT. This codes for CASLRPGGRAPDTQYF.

The rearrangement uses TRBV4-1 and TRBJ1-2, with a weak D call TRBD1 (5 bases). Germline CDR1 and CDR2: MGHRA and YSYEKL. Trimming stripped 0 bases from V and 3 bases from J, with 14 bases between. This CDR3 spans 16 amino acids. In DNA, the CDR3 is TGCGCCAGCAGCCAAGAAGGGTCAGGGCCATACTATGGCTACACCTTC. The encoded protein is CASSQEGSGPYYGYTF.

The V and J genes are TRBV29-1 and TRBJ1-1, with D possibly being TRBD1 (5 bases). The CDR3 contains 13 residues. Germline V gives CDR1 SQVTM, CDR2 ANQGSEA. The V gene lost 5 bases and the J gene lost 1 base, with 11 bases spanning the gap. CDR3 in DNA: TGCAGCGTTTCTCGGGGGGGGAACACTGAAGCTTTCTTT. It is translated as CSVSRGGNTEAFF.

The CDR3 sequence: CSAEETGDQYF. CDR3 in DNA: TGCAGTGCTGAGGAGACAGGCGACCAGTACTTC. The chain combines TRBV20-1 with TRBJ2-5; D might be TRBD1 (6 bases). The CDR3 has 11 residues. Germline CDR1 DFQATT, CDR2 SNEGSKA (reference sequence). The V end was cut by 5 bases, the J end by 10 bases, with 14 bases between.

The chain links TRBV9 to TRBJ2-5; D uncertain. V was cut by 0 bases and J by 1 base, with 7 bases left in between. From germline, CDR1 is SGDLS and CDR2 YYNGEE. There are 14 residues in the CDR3. Here the CDR3 reads CASSVDWAQETQYF. CDR3 DNA: TGTGCCAGCAGCGTAGACTGGGCCCAAGAGACCCAGTACTTC.

This chain links TRBV29-1 with TRBJ2-5, with 9 positions matching TRBD1. Germline V gives CDR1 SQVTM, CDR2 ANQGSEA. The CDR3 totals 13 residues. Germline trimming cut 6 bases from V and 2 bases from J; bases unmatched to any gene: 4. The CDR3 protein is CSVRDRVQETQYF. CDR3 bases: TGCAGCGTCCGGGACAGGGTGCAAGAGACCCAGTACTTC.

The V gene is TRBV7-8, the J gene TRBJ2-5, with 7 bases matching TRBD2. There are 17 residues in the CDR3. Germline loops: CDR1 SGHVS, CDR2 FQNEAQ. Unmatched junction bases numbered 16, after V lost 8 bases and J lost 1 base. As DNA, the CDR3 is TGTGCCAGCGGCCCTTCCCCCTTAGCGGGCCGCCAAGAGACCCAGTACTTC. Translating gives CASGPSPLAGRQETQYF.

The chain links TRBV12-5 to TRBJ2-1; D unclear. V dropped 4 bases and J dropped 7 bases, with 17 bases sitting between them. Per germline, CDR1 LGHNT and CDR2 FRNRAP. The CDR3 totals 15 residues. The CDR3 sequence is CASGCLAELRNEQFF. CDR3 bases: TGTGCTAGTGGTTGCCTGGCGGAGCTGAGGAATGAGCAGTTCTTC.

The CDR3 DNA sequence: TGTGCCAGCAGCTTATTGCGGGGGTCCTACGAGCAGTACTTC. This translates into CASSLLRGSYEQYF. This chain connects TRBV7-8 to TRBJ2-7; 7 nucleotides agree with TRBD2. Germline V gene lookup returns CDR1 SGHVS and CDR2 FQNEAQ. Trimming cost V 2 bases and J 1 base; bases outside gene matches: 2. The CDR3 is made up of 14 amino acids.

This clone appeared a single time. This sequence joins TRBV7-6 and TRBJ2-5; D could derive from TRBD1 or TRBD2 (5 bases each). CDR1 and CDR2 from the germline V gene are SGHVS and FNYEAQ. The CDR3 runs 14 residues. V was shortened by 7 bases and J by 1 base, with 13 bases between the two germline ends. Written as DNA, the CDR3 is TGTGCCAGCAAAAGGGACCATGGCCAAGAGACCCAGTACTTC. Its translation: CASKRDHGQETQYF. Based on the CDR3 plus reference TRBV7-6 and TRBJ2-5, the full variable domain is GAGVSQSPRYKVTKRGQDVALRCDPISGHVSLYWYRQALGQGPEFLTYFNYEAQQDKSGLPNDRFSAERPEGSISTLTIQRTEQRDSAMYRCASKRDHGQETQYFGPGTRLLVL.